This T cell receptor (beta chain) was identified in a study of cytotoxic CD8 clonotypes in ibrutinib-treated CLL. This clone was detected once. The repertoire was sequenced with immunoSEQ multiplex PCR; TCRdb's copy has only in-frame clones and lacks some. Here the sample spans about 60,000 clones, 45% to 70% being singletons. This CDR3 has 17 amino acids. V shed 0 bases and J shed 0 bases, with 15 bases lying between them. Germline CDR1 SGHRS, CDR2 YFSETQ. The sequence was collected from a human donor with chronic lymphocytic leukemia. The chain couples TRBV5-1 to TRBJ1-1, with D unclear. The sequencing used PBMCs, collected after 24 months of ibrutinib treatment. The CDR3 loop is CASSLGPGRYMNTEAFF. DNA for the CDR3: TGCGCCAGCAGCTTGGGCCCCGGGAGATACATGAACACTGAAGCTTTCTTT.